These 5 T cell receptor beta chains were sequenced from one sample in a study of cytomegalovirus exposure and HLA in healthy donors. The primer mix had 60 Vbeta and 13 Jbeta primers. The assay was immunoSEQ multiplex PCR, and TCRdb's table has in-frame clones only and misses some. The repertoire holds some 220,000 clones, with roughly 84% as singletons. Sample: PBMCs. The receptor set was obtained from a girl aged 2 to 9 in good health and CMV-seronegative.

V gene TRBV7-9 combines with J gene TRBJ2-7, with a tentative D call TRBD1 (6 bases). Germline values: CDR1 SEHNR, CDR2 FQNEAQ (reference sequence). V was trimmed by 5 bases and J by 3 bases, leaving 20 bases between them. The CDR3 runs 16 residues. CDR3 sequence: CASSPFDRMLGYEQYF. The CDR3 DNA reads as TGTGCCAGCAGCCCCTTCGACAGGATGCTAGGCTACGAGCAGTACTTC.

The rearrangement links TRBV7-9 to TRBJ1-4; tentatively, D is TRBD1 (6 bases). The CDR3 runs 14 residues. Germline V gives CDR1 SEHNR, CDR2 FQNEAQ (reference sequence). The ends were cut back, 3 bases at V and 8 bases at J, with 13 bases in the middle. CDR3 DNA: TGTGCCAGCAGCTTTAGGGACGACAGGGAAAAACTGTTTTTT. Its translation is CASSFRDDREKLFF.

The rearrangement joins TRBV11-1 to TRBJ2-1; D might be TRBD2 (6 bases). The V gene lost 0 bases and the J gene lost 2 bases, with 11 bases spanning the gap. Germline CDR1 SGHAT, CDR2 FQDESV (reference sequence). CDR3 length equals 16 residues. The CDR3 DNA follows: TGTGCCAGCAGCTTAGCGCTTCGCGGGGCCTACAATGAGCAGTTCTTC. It encodes CASSLALRGAYNEQFF.

This clone appeared a few times. This chain links TRBV5-4 with TRBJ2-5; D might be TRBD2 (6 bases). V gave up 3 bases and J gave up 2 bases, with 8 bases separating them. This CDR3 has 13 residues. The germline CDR1 and CDR2 sequences are SGHNT and YYREEE (reference sequence). The CDR3 reads CASSSGLQETQYF. Here the CDR3 DNA reads TGTGCCAGCAGCTCCGGACTACAAGAGACCCAGTACTTC. Variable domain in full (rest from reference TRBV5-4 and TRBJ2-5): ETGVTQSPTHLIKTRGQQVTLRCSSQSGHNTVSWYQQALGQGPQFIFQYYREEENGRGNFPPRFSGLQFPNYSSELNVNALELDDSALYLCASSSGLQETQYFGPGTRLLVL.

This chain connects TRBV11-1 to TRBJ2-5, with D possibly TRBD1 on 6 matching bases. CDR1 is SGHAT and CDR2 is FQDESV in the germline V gene (reference sequence). This CDR3 spans 14 amino acids. Trimming pared 6 bases from V and 2 bases from J, leaving 13 bases between. CDR3 amino acids: CASRPGQPQETQYF. The CDR3 nucleotides read TGTGCCAGCAGACCAGGACAGCCTCAAGAGACCCAGTACTTC.